The rows below give T cell receptor beta chains drawn from one sample of a study of CD4 T cells in relation to SARS-CoV-2 and coronaviruses. For these TCRs, the target antigens are not known. Assay: immunoSEQ multiplex PCR; the TCRdb copy retains only in-frame clones and omits some. This table has 41,000 or so clones, more than 65% appearing once. The source material was naive CD4+ T cells from PBMCs, cultured in vitro. All receptors derive from an adult with COVID-19. Both conserved end residues are part of each CDR3. Fields, in order: V gene, J gene, CDR3 length, D gene, clone size, CDR3 DNA, CDR3 protein. A D gene is named only where the DNA matches it firmly. Clone size is stated in some rows and not others, as once, few, many or a class when expanded.

>TRBV5-1|TRBJ2-2|15|TRBD2|.
TGCGCCAGCAAGGTCGCGGGAGGTACCGAGAGGGAGCTGTTTTTT
CASKVAGGTERELFF
>TRBV19|TRBJ2-7|14|TRBD1|.
TGTGCCAGTAGGAAGAGGACAGGGCACCACGAGCAGTACTTC
CASRKRTGHHEQYF
>TRBV15|TRBJ2-6|18|.|.
TGTGCCACCAGCCCTGTGGGCAGAGGGGGACCTGGGGCCAACGTCCTGACTTTC
CATSPVGRGGPGANVLTF
>TRBV28|TRBJ1-5|13|.|.
TGTGCCAGCAGTTCCCCCAGCCAGCAGCCCCAGCATTTT
CASSSPSQQPQHF
>TRBV20-1|TRBJ1-4|11|.|few
TGCAGTGTTCGAGGAGGAGAAAAACTGTTTTTT
CSVRGGEKLFF
>TRBV6-5|TRBJ2-1|15|.|.
TGTGCCAGCAGTAAGGGTGGGCTAAACTACAATGAGCAGTTCTTC
CASSKGGLNYNEQFF
>TRBV2|TRBJ2-1|15|TRBD2|.
TGTGCCAGCAGCCAAGGCCTAGCGGGATACAATGAGCAGTTCTTC
CASSQGLAGYNEQFF
>TRBV30|TRBJ2-2|13|.|.
TGTGCCTGGAGTGTACTCGGAGGCGGGGAGCTGTTTTTT
CAWSVLGGGELFF
>TRBV5-1|TRBJ1-5|15|.|few
TGCGCCAGCAAACCCGACGGGGGATCGGGTCAGCCCCAGCATTTT
CASKPDGGSGQPQHF
>TRBV28|TRBJ1-2|14|TRBD1|.
TGTGCCAGCAGTTTAATTCAGGGGGCGCGTGGCTACACCTTC
CASSLIQGARGYTF
>TRBV7-3|TRBJ2-1|15|TRBD2|.
TGTGCCAGCAGCCCTGGACTAGCGGGGGTGGGTGAGCAGTTCTTC
CASSPGLAGVGEQFF
>TRBV5-1|TRBJ2-7|13|.|.
TGCGCCAGCAGCTTGGACAGGTTCCTCGAGCAGTACTTC
CASSLDRFLEQYF
>TRBV20-1|TRBJ2-7|11|.|.
TGCAGTGCTAGCGGGAGCTACGAGCAGTACTTC
CSASGSYEQYF
>TRBV9|TRBJ2-1|14|TRBD2|.
TGTGCCAGCAGCCCCCGACTAGCGGGAAATGAGCAGTTCTTC
CASSPRLAGNEQFF
>TRBV5-4|TRBJ2-7|15|.|.
TGTGCCAGCAGCTTGGGCGGGGCAGGGAGCTACGAGCAGTACTTC
CASSLGGAGSYEQYF
>TRBV13|TRBJ1-1|15|TRBD1|.
TGTGCCAGCAGCACCTCCGGGACAGGGGGCTATAGGGCTTTCTTT
CASSTSGTGGYRAFF
>TRBV7-2|TRBJ1-2|14|.|few
TGTGCCAGCAGCTTAACAACAGGAAACTATGGCTACACCTTC
CASSLTTGNYGYTF
>TRBV10-1|TRBJ1-4|15|.|.
TGCGCCAGCAGTGAGCCGGGGACCCGGGATGAAAAACTGTTTTTT
CASSEPGTRDEKLFF
>TRBV29-1|TRBJ2-3|12|.|.
TGCAGCGTTTGGGGGGCGTCGGATACGCAGTATTTT
CSVWGASDTQYF
>TRBV7-9|TRBJ2-7|13|TRBD1|few
TGTGCCAGCAGCTCCGGGACAGGGGACGAGCAGTACTTC
CASSSGTGDEQYF
>TRBV29-1|TRBJ1-4|14|.|.
TGCAGCGTTGCCTCGGACGCAAATAATGAAAAACTGTTTTTT
CSVASDANNEKLFF
>TRBV18|TRBJ1-4|14|.|.
TGTGCCAGCTCACCGCTCAGGGAGAATGAAAAACTGTTTTTT
CASSPLRENEKLFF
>TRBV12-3/TRBV12-4|TRBJ1-6|12|.|once
TGTGCCAGCAGTGAGGGAGGTTCACCCCTCCACTTT
CASSEGGSPLHF